This T cell receptor (beta chain) was documented in a study of CD8 T cells in ankylosing spondylitis. V lost 3 bases and J lost 5, with 14 bases in between. CDR1 is SGHDT, CDR2 YYEEEE, per germline. CDR3 length: 14 amino acids. In TCRdb, the 5' RACE reads were re-called with MiXCR into one record per CDR3 protein. The data show 300,000 to 350,000 distinct CDR3 sequences, under 15% seen once. The TCR comes from a male donor with ankylosing spondylitis or in good health (not recorded which). The source material was blood, either unsorted or a sorted T cell fraction (not recorded which). The V and J genes are TRBV5-6 and TRBJ2-5; tentative D call: TRBD1 (5 bases). In DNA, the CDR3 is TGTGCCAGCAGCTCCTTACCATACAGGGAGACCCAGTACTTC. This codes for CASSSLPYRETQYF.